What follows is one TCR beta chain and its context. It was across several immunoSEQ plates that each subset's genomic DNA was evenly split. Loaded into unsorted PBMC replicate PCRs was approximately 300 ng DNA, approximately 33,000 T cell genomes. The protocol was immunoSEQ multiplex PCR, while the TCRdb copy is restricted to in-frame clones and leaves out a portion. The table records approximately 510,000 clones, 70% to 80% of them present only once. The CDR3 runs to 15 residues. Germline V gene sequence: CDR1 SGHTA, CDR2 FQGNSA. The V and J ends lost 8 bases and 2 bases, in that order; junction bases with no gene match: 11. This sample was included in a study of shared clonotypes between healthy human individuals.

The sequence was collected from a woman between 40 and 50 years old in good health. Some clones in this sample may be carry-over from other donors' samples. Sequencing was performed on PBMCs. The gene calls are TRBV7-2 and TRBJ1-1, with 7 bases aligning to TRBD1. In DNA, the CDR3 is TGTGCCAGCGTGTTTGGGGACAGACGAAACACTGAAGCTTTCTTT. The encoded protein is CASVFGDRRNTEAFF.